These T cell receptor beta chains were read from a single sample in a study of cytomegalovirus exposure and HLA in healthy donors. Generated by immunoSEQ multiplex PCR, the TCRdb table keeps only in-frame clones and is missing some. The sample holds 80,000 or so clones; around 70% are singletons and the top ten take 8.5% to 14%. The sample taken for sequencing was PBMCs. The receptors here all came from a woman in her 40s in good health and CMV-seropositive. Each CDR3 is given with its conserved first and last residue. D genes are given only for firm matches. Rows give clone size only sometimes, using once, few, many, or a class for an expanded clone.

V: TRBV19; size: -; J: TRBJ1-1; D: -; CDR3: CASKQGAGDTEAFF; DNA: TGTGCCAGTAAGCAAGGGGCAGGGGACACTGAAGCTTTCTTT
V: TRBV2; size: -; J: TRBJ1-5; D: -; CDR3: CASTAGEGYQPQHF; DNA: TGTGCCAGCACTGCAGGGGAAGGGTATCAGCCCCAGCATTTT
V: TRBV21-1; size: few; J: TRBJ2-5; D: -; CDR3: CASSGTSQETQYF; DNA: TGTGCCAGCAGCGGGACTAGCCAAGAGACCCAGTACTTC
V: TRBV9; size: -; J: TRBJ2-5; D: TRBD1; CDR3: CASSPPSGGAETQYF; DNA: TGTGCCAGCAGCCCACCTTCAGGGGGCGCGGAGACCCAGTACTTC
V: TRBV5-4; size: -; J: TRBJ2-7; D: TRBD2; CDR3: CASSLYQGTSREQYF; DNA: TGTGCCAGCAGCTTGTATCAAGGGACTAGTCGCGAGCAGTACTTC
V: TRBV7-8; size: -; J: TRBJ1-1; D: TRBD1; CDR3: CASTPNQGDRGRTEAFF; DNA: TGTGCCAGCACCCCAAATCAGGGTGACAGGGGTCGGACTGAAGCTTTCTTT
V: TRBV4-1; size: few; J: TRBJ1-2; D: TRBD1; CDR3: CASSSLTGTGVIGSTF; DNA: TGCGCCAGCAGCTCCTTGACCGGGACAGGGGTTATTGGATCCACCTTC
V: TRBV5-1; size: -; J: TRBJ2-2; D: TRBD2; CDR3: CASSFAAGDTGELFF; DNA: TGCGCCAGCAGCTTTGCGGCGGGGGATACCGGGGAGCTGTTTTTT
V: TRBV7-6; size: -; J: TRBJ2-3; D: -; CDR3: CASSPMGAASTDTQYF; DNA: TGTGCCAGCAGCCCTATGGGTGCGGCTAGCACAGATACGCAGTATTTT
V: TRBV7-9; size: -; J: TRBJ1-1; D: TRBD1; CDR3: CASSPGTGGMNTEAFF; DNA: TGTGCCAGCAGCCCAGGGACAGGGGGTATGAACACTGAAGCTTTCTTT
V: TRBV2; size: -; J: TRBJ2-3; D: -; CDR3: CASSGGQGGGDTQYF; DNA: TGTGCCAGCAGTGGAGGACAGGGAGGGGGAGATACGCAGTATTTT
V: TRBV19; size: -; J: TRBJ2-5; D: -; CDR3: CASSKVREETQYF; DNA: TGTGCCAGTAGTAAGGTCAGGGAAGAGACCCAGTACTTC
V: TRBV4-1; size: -; J: TRBJ1-1; D: -; CDR3: CASSQAQGTEAFF; DNA: TGCGCCAGCAGCCAAGCACAGGGTACTGAAGCTTTCTTT
V: TRBV4-1; size: -; J: TRBJ1-4; D: -; CDR3: CASSPPGKTGRYATNEKLFF; DNA: TGCGCCAGCAGCCCACCTGGTAAGACGGGGAGATATGCAACTAATGAAAAACTGTTTTTT
V: TRBV6-1; size: -; J: TRBJ2-7; D: -; CDR3: CASSEGRVFPYEQYF; DNA: TGTGCCAGCAGTGAAGGCAGGGTATTTCCCTACGAGCAGTACTTC
V: TRBV7-9; size: -; J: TRBJ2-1; D: TRBD1; CDR3: CASSLRDRGPYNEQFF; DNA: TGTGCCAGCAGCTTACGTGACAGGGGCCCCTACAATGAGCAGTTCTTC
V: TRBV7-2; size: -; J: TRBJ1-6; D: -; CDR3: CASSFGQANSPLHF; DNA: TGTGCCAGCAGCTTCGGCCAGGCCAATTCACCCCTCCACTTT
V: TRBV28; size: -; J: TRBJ1-2; D: -; CDR3: CASHAAIYGYTF; DNA: TGTGCCAGCCACGCGGCCATCTATGGCTACACCTTC
V: TRBV6-5; size: -; J: TRBJ1-3; D: -; CDR3: CATPGNAGNTIYF; DNA: TGTGCCACCCCAGGGAACGCTGGAAACACCATATATTTT
V: TRBV6-5; size: -; J: TRBJ1-5; D: -; CDR3: CASRPDRSNQPQHF; DNA: TGTGCCAGCAGACCTGACAGAAGCAATCAGCCCCAGCATTTT
V: TRBV7-2; size: -; J: TRBJ1-2; D: TRBD1; CDR3: CASSTRQGLGDGYTF; DNA: TGTGCCAGCAGCACCAGACAGGGTTTGGGCGACGGCTACACCTTC
V: TRBV5-1; size: -; J: TRBJ2-7; D: TRBD1; CDR3: CASSPGQGSSYEQYF; DNA: TGCGCCAGCAGCCCGGGACAGGGGAGCTCCTACGAGCAGTACTTC
V: TRBV27; size: -; J: TRBJ2-5; D: -; CDR3: CASSLSLETKTQYF; DNA: TGTGCCAGCAGTTTATCGTTGGAGACGAAGACCCAGTACTTC
V: TRBV18; size: -; J: TRBJ1-2; D: TRBD1; CDR3: CASSPRQGPYGYTF; DNA: TGTGCCAGCTCACCTAGACAGGGGCCTTATGGCTACACCTTC
V: TRBV4-1; size: -; J: TRBJ1-3; D: -; CDR3: CASSHPSGPGNTIYF; DNA: TGCGCCAGCAGCCATCCGTCAGGGCCTGGAAACACCATATATTTT
V: TRBV5-1; size: once; J: TRBJ2-2; D: TRBD1; CDR3: CASRPTGGNTGELFF; DNA: TGCGCCAGCAGGCCGACAGGGGGCAACACCGGGGAGCTGTTTTTT
V: TRBV30; size: once; J: TRBJ2-5; D: -; CDR3: CAWSFDPKGVQYF; DNA: TGTGCCTGGAGTTTCGATCCTAAGGGGGTACAGTACTTC
V: TRBV7-9; size: -; J: TRBJ2-7; D: -; CDR3: CASSSGKEQNYEQYF; DNA: TGTGCCAGCAGCTCCGGGAAGGAGCAGAACTACGAGCAGTACTTC
V: TRBV6-5; size: few; J: TRBJ2-2; D: -; CDR3: CASRRQVEISGELFF; DNA: TGTGCCAGCAGGAGACAGGTCGAAATATCCGGGGAGCTGTTTTTT
V: TRBV5-6; size: few; J: TRBJ1-6; D: -; CDR3: CASSWSTNSPLHF; DNA: TGTGCCAGCAGCTGGAGTACTAATTCACCCCTCCACTTT
V: TRBV30; size: -; J: TRBJ2-7; D: TRBD2; CDR3: CACLTSGRGYEQYF; DNA: TGTGCCTGCCTTACTAGCGGGAGAGGGTACGAGCAGTACTTC